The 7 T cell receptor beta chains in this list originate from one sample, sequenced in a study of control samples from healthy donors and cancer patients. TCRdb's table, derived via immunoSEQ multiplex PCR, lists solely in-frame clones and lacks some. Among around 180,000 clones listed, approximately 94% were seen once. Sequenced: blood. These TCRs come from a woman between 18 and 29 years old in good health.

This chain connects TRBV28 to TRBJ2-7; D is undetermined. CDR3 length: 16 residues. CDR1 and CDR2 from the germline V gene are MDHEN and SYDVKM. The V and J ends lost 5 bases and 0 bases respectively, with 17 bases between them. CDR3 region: CASSPLARTGSYEQYF. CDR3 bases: TGTGCCAGCAGTCCCCTGGCCCGAACGGGCTCCTACGAGCAGTACTTC. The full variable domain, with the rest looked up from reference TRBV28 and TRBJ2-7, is DVKVTQSSRYLVKRTGEKVFLECVQDMDHENMFWYRQDPGLGLRLIYFSYDVKMKEKGDIPEGYSVSREKKERFSLILESASTNQTSMYLCASSPLARTGSYEQYFGPGTRLTVT.

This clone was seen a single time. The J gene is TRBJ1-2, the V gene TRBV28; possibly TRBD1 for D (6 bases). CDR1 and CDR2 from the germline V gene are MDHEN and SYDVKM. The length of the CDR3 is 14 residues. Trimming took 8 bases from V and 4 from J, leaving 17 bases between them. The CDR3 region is CASGRGEWSYGYTF. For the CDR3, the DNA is TGTGCCAGCGGCAGGGGCGAATGGAGCTATGGCTACACCTTC.

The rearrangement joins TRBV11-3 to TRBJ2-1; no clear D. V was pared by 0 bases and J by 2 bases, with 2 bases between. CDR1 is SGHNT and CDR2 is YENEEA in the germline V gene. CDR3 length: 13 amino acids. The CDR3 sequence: CASSLEAYNEQFF. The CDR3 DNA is TGTGCCAGCAGCTTAGAGGCCTACAATGAGCAGTTCTTC.

Here the CDR3 DNA reads TGTGCCAGCAGTCATACCGGGACAGGCCCCTCTGGGGCCAACGTCCTGACTTTC. Its protein is CASSHTGTGPSGANVLTF. The chain joins TRBV6-6 to TRBJ2-6; the match to TRBD1 covers 8 bases. The CDR3 contains 18 residues. After removal of 5 bases from V and 0 bases from J, the junction contained 9 bases not matched to a gene. Germline V gene sequence: CDR1 MNHNY, CDR2 SVGAGI (reference sequence).

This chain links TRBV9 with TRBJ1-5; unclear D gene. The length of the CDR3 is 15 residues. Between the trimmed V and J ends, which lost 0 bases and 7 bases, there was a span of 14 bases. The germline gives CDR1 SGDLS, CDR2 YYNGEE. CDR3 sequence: CASSVEGGSGQPQHF. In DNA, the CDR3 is TGTGCCAGCAGCGTAGAAGGAGGGTCGGGACAGCCCCAGCATTTT.

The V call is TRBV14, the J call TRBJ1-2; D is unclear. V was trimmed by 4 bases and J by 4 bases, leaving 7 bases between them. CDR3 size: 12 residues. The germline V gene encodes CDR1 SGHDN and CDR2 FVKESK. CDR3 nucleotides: TGTGCCAGCAGCCGCGATCTCTATGGCTACACCTTC. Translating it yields CASSRDLYGYTF. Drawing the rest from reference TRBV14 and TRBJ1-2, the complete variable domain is EAGVTQFPSHSVIEKGQTVTLRCDPISGHDNLYWYRRVMGKEIKFLLHFVKESKQDESGMPNNRFLAERTGGTYSTLKVQPAELEDSGVYFCASSRDLYGYTFGSGTRLTVV.

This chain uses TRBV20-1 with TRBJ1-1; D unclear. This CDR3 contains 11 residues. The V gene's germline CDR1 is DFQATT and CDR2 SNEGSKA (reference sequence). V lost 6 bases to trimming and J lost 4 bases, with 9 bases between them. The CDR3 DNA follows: TGCAGTGCCCGTAAGGGCACTGAAGCTTTCTTT. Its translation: CSARKGTEAFF.